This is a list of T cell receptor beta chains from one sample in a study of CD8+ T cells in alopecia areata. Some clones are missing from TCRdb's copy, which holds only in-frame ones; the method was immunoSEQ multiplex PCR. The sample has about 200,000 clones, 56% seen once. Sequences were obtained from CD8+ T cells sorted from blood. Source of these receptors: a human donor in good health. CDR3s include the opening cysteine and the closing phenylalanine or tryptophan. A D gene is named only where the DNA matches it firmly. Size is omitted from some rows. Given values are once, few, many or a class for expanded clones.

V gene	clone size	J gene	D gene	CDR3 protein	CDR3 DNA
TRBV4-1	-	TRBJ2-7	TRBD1	CASSQTDRSSYEQYF	TGCGCCAGCAGCCAAACGGACAGGAGCTCCTACGAGCAGTACTTC
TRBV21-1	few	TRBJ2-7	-	CASSKDSQPSSSYEQYF	TGTGCCAGCAGCAAAGATTCACAGCCCAGTAGCTCCTACGAGCAGTACTTC
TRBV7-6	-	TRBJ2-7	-	CASSLATDSYEQYF	TGTGCCAGCAGCTTGGCGACAGACTCCTACGAGCAGTACTTC
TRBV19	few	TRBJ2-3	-	CASSILGTNTDTQYF	TGTGCCAGTAGTATATTGGGGACCAACACAGATACGCAGTATTTT
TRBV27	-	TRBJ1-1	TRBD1	CASSFGQEAFF	TGTGCCAGCAGTTTTGGACAGGAGGCTTTCTTT
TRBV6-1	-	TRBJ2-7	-	CASSGGEVQYF	TGTGCCAGCAGTGGAGGGGAAGTGCAGTACTTC
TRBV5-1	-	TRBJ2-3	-	CASRRRGESTDTQYF	TGCGCCAGCAGAAGGAGGGGGGAGAGCACAGATACGCAGTATTTT
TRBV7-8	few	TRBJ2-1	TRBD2	CASSLHTSGEYNEQFF	TGTGCCAGCAGCTTACACACTAGCGGGGAATACAATGAGCAGTTCTTC
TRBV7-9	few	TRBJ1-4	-	CASSHESYRDIFF	TGTGCCAGCAGCCACGAATCTTACCGGGACATCTTTTTT
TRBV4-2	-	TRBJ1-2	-	CASSQDGGGYTF	TGTGCCAGCAGCCAAGACGGAGGTGGCTACACCTTC